The 9 T cell receptor beta chains below come from one sample, sequenced in a study of a mutant IDH1 vaccine in newly diagnosed glioma. Which antigens these TCRs recognize remains unknown. Some clones are missing from TCRdb's copy, which holds only in-frame ones; the method was immunoSEQ multiplex PCR. The sample consists of approximately 50,000 clones, 60% to 85% of them appearing once. Sample time point: week 35, safety follow-up. Mutant IDH1 20-mer peptide, at 300 ug, made up each vaccine dose, with topical imiquimod. The source was PBMCs, collected from a glioma patient whose treatment included an IDH1 peptide vaccine. All receptors derive from a middle-aged man with glioma.

This chain's CDR3 is CATSRDLGAGVTYEQYF. In DNA, the CDR3 is TGTGCCACCAGCAGAGATCTAGGAGCAGGAGTTACCTACGAGCAGTACTTC. The chain combines TRBV15 with TRBJ2-7, with unresolved D. The CDR3 is made up of 17 amino acids. V lost 0 bases and J 2 bases, leaving 17 bases between the germline ends. The germline CDR1 and CDR2 sequences are LNHNV and YYDKDF (reference sequence).

The chain joins TRBV7-2 to TRBJ1-4; 7 bases align to TRBD1. Trimming cost V 5 bases and J 0 bases; bases outside gene matches: 6. There are 16 residues in the CDR3. Germline V CDR1 and CDR2: SGHTA, FQGNSA. CDR3 in amino acids: CASSLGGTATNEKLFF. The CDR3 DNA follows: TGTGCCAGCAGCCTAGGGGGGACAGCAACTAATGAAAAACTGTTTTTT. Combining the CDR3 with reference TRBV7-2 and TRBJ1-4 gives the whole variable domain GAGVSQSPSNKVTEKGKDVELRCDPISGHTALYWYRQSLGQGLEFLIYFQGNSAPDKSGLPSDRFSAERTGGSVSTLTIQRTQQEDSAVYLCASSLGGTATNEKLFFGSGTQLSVL.

The genes are TRBV11-2 and TRBJ1-1; possible D gene TRBD1, 5 bases. CDR3 length: 18 residues. The germline gives CDR1 SGHAT, CDR2 FQNNGV. Trimming pared 5 bases from V and 0 bases from J, leaving 22 bases between. CDR3 sequence: CASSPSGTLGVVNTEAFF. DNA of the CDR3: TGTGCCAGCAGCCCTTCAGGGACCCTCGGAGTGGTGAACACTGAAGCTTTCTTT.

The chain carries TRBV5-5 and TRBJ1-1; D ambiguous. Germline values: CDR1 SGHKS, CDR2 YYEKEE (reference sequence). Trimming cost V 0 bases and J 1 base, with 13 bases left between them. CDR3 length equals 16 residues. Here the CDR3 reads CASSLVGLATNTEAFF. CDR3 nucleotides: TGTGCCAGCAGCTTGGTAGGGTTAGCTACGAACACTGAAGCTTTCTTT.

The sample holds a few counts of this clone. This rearrangement joins TRBV9 to TRBJ2-5; D call uncertain. The CDR3 contains 13 residues. Trimming cost V 0 bases and J 5 bases, with 8 bases left between them. In germline, CDR1 is SGDLS, CDR2 YYNGEE. The CDR3 region has the DNA TGTGCCAGCAGCGTAGGTGAACTGGAGACCCAGTACTTC. Amino acid sequence: CASSVGELETQYF.

V is TRBV6-1 and J is TRBJ2-7; 7 nucleotides line up with TRBD2. This CDR3 has 15 residues. The trim removed 6 bases at V and 0 bases at J, leaving 8 bases unmatched. Per germline, CDR1 MNHNS and CDR2 SASEGT. The CDR3 spells CASSLGGEGSYEQYV. The CDR3 DNA reads as TGTGCCAGCAGCTTAGGCGGGGAGGGCTCCTACGAGCAGTACGTC.

J is TRBJ2-3 and V is TRBV11-3, with D possibly called TRBD1 or TRBD2 (6 bases each). Germline CDR1 is SGHNT and CDR2 is YENEEA. Between the trimmed V and J ends, which lost 5 bases and 4 bases, there was a span of 19 bases. The CDR3 length is 16 residues. The CDR3 reads CASSPGGAIPADTQYF. The CDR3 nucleotides are TGTGCCAGCAGCCCCGGGGGCGCGATACCTGCAGATACGCAGTATTTT.

The V gene is TRBV2, the J gene TRBJ2-5, with TRBD1 matching over 11 bases. The V and J ends lost 9 bases and 1 base, in that order; junction bases with no gene match: 4. CDR1 is SNHLY, CDR2 FYNNEI, per germline. CDR3 length: 14 residues. CDR3 sequence (DNA): TGTGCCAGTCTGGACAGGGGGCCCCAAGAGACCCAGTACTTC. Protein sequence: CASLDRGPQETQYF.

The DNA for the CDR3 is TGCGCCACCCGTCCGGGGCCGAGAGATACGCAGTATTTT. It specifies CATRPGPRDTQYF. The V and J genes are TRBV5-1 and TRBJ2-3; D is perhaps TRBD1 or TRBD2 (5 bases each). CDR1 is SGHRS, CDR2 YFSETQ, per germline. The CDR3 has 13 amino acids. The V end lost 9 bases, the J end lost 5 bases, and 16 bases lay between the germline ends. The full variable domain, in which reference TRBV5-1 and TRBJ2-3 provide the parts outside the CDR3, is KAGVTQTPRYLIKTRGQQVTLSCSPISGHRSVSWYQQTPGQGLQFLFEYFSETQRNKGNFPGRFSGRQFSNSRSEMNVSTLELGDSALYLCATRPGPRDTQYFGPGTRLTVL.